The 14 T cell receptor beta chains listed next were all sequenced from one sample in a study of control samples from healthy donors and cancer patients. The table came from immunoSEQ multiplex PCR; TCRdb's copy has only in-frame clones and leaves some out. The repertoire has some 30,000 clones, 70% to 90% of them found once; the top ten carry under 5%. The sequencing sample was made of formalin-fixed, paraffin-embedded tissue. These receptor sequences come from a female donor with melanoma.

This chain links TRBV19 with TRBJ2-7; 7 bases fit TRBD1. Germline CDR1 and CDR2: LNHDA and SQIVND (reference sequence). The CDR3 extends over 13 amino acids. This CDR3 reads CAETGTASYEQYF. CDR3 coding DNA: TGTGCAGAAACCGGGACAGCCTCCTACGAGCAGTACTTC.

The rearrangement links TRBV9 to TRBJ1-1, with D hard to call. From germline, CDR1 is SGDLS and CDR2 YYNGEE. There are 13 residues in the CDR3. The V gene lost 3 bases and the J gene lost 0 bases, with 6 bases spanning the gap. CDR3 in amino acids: CASSAFLNTEAFF. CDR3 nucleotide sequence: TGTGCCAGCAGCGCGTTCCTGAACACTGAAGCTTTCTTT.

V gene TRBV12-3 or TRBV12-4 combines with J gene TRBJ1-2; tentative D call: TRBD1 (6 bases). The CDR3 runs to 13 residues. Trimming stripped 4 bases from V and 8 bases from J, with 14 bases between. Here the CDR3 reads CASSWGRVGGYTF. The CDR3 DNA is TGTGCCAGCAGTTGGGGGCGGGTCGGAGGCTACACCTTC.

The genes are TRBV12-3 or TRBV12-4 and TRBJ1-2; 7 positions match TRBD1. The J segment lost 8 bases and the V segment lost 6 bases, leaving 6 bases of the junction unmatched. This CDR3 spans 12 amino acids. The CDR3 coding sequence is TGTGCCAGCAGGAGGGGACAGCTAGGCTACACCTTC. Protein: CASRRGQLGYTF.

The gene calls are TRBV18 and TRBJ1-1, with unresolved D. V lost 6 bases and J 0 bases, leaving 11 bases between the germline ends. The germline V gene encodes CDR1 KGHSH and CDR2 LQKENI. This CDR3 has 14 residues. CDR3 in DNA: TGTGCCAGCTCCCCCGGGGAGGTGAACACTGAAGCTTTCTTT. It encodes CASSPGEVNTEAFF.

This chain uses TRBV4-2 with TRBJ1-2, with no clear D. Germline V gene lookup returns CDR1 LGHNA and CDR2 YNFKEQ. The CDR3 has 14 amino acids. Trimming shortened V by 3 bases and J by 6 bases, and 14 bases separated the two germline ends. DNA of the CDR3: TGTGCCAGCAGCCAGAGACCGACACAGCATGGCTACACCTTC. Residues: CASSQRPTQHGYTF.

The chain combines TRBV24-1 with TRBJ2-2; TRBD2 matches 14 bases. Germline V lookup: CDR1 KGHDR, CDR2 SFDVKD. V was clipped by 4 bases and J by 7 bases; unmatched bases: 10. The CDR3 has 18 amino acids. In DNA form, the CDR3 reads TGTGCCACCAGTGAGCCGGGACTAGCGGGAGTGGGGAGCGGGGAGCTGTTTTTT. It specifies CATSEPGLAGVGSGELFF.

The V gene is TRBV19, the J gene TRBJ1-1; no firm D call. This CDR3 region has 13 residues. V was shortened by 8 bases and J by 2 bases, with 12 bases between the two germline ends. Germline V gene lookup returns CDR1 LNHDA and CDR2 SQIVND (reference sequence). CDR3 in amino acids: CASESLYNTEAFF. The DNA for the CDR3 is TGTGCCAGTGAGAGCCTTTATAACACTGAAGCTTTCTTT.

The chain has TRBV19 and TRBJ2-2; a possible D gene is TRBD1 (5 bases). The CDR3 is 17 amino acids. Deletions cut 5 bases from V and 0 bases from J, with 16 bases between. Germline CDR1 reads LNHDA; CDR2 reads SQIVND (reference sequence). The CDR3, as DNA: TGTGCCAGTAGTTTCCCCCAGGGCCCCGCGAACACCGGGGAGCTGTTTTTT. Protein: CASSFPQGPANTGELFF.

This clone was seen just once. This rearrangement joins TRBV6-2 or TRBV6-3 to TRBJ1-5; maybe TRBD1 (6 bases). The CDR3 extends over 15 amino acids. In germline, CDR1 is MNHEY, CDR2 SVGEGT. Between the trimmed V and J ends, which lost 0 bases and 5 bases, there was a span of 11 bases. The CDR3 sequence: CASSYSGGFHQPQHF. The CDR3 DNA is TGTGCCAGCAGTTACTCAGGGGGGTTCCATCAGCCCCAGCATTTT.

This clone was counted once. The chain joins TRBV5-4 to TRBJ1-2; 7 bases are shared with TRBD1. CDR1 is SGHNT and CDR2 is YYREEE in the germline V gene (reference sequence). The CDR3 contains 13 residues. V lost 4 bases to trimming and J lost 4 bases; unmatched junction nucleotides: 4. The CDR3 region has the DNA TGTGCCAGCAGCGTGGACAGGTCCTATGGCTACACCTTC. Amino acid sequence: CASSVDRSYGYTF.

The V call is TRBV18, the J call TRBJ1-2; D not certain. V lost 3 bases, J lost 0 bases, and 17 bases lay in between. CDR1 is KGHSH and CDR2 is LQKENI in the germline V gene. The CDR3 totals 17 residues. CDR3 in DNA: TGTGCCAGCTCACCTCCCCCGGACGGGCGGCCTAACTATGGCTACACCTTC. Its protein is CASSPPPDGRPNYGYTF. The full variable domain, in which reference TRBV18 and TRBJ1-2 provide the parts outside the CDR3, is NAGVMQNPRHLVRRRGQEARLRCSPMKGHSHVYWYRQLPEEGLKFMVYLQKENIIDESGMPKERFSAEFPKEGPSILRIQQVVRGDSAAYFCASSPPPDGRPNYGYTFGSGTRLTVV.

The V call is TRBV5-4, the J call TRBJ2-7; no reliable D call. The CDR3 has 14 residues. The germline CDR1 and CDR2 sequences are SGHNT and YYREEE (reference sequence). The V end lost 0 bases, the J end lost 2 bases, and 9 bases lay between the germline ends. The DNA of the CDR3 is TGTGCCAGCAGCTTGGCGGTTCTTCCCTACGAGCAGTACTTC. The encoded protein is CASSLAVLPYEQYF.

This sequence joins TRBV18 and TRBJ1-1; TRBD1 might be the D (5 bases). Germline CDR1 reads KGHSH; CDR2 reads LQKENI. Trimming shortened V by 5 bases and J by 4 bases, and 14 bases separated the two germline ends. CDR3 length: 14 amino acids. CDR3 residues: CASSAQGAFTEAFF. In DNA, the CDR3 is TGTGCCAGCTCAGCTCAAGGGGCGTTCACTGAAGCTTTCTTT. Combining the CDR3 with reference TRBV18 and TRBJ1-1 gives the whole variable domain NAGVMQNPRHLVRRRGQEARLRCSPMKGHSHVYWYRQLPEEGLKFMVYLQKENIIDESGMPKERFSAEFPKEGPSILRIQQVVRGDSAAYFCASSAQGAFTEAFFGQGTRLTVV.